What follows is one TCR beta chain and its context. Blood CD8+ and CD4+ T cells underwent high-throughput TCR beta sequencing. Patients having Susac syndrome satisfied recently defined diagnostic criteria for definite or probable disease. These data belong to a study of CD8 T cells in Susac syndrome. Study overall: Patients with Susac syndrome were therapy-naive, on corticosteroids, or on intravenous immunoglobulin alone at blood draw.

V was pared by 0 bases and J by 7 bases, with 4 bases of the junction left unmatched. The CDR3 has 15 residues. The germline CDR1 and CDR2 sequences are PRHDT and FYEKMQ (reference sequence). RNA, at about 0.45 to 1 ug, was reverse transcribed with random hexamers. TCR beta CDR3 was amplified by immunoSEQ covering 54 Vbeta and 13 Jbeta. TCRdb fed the immunoSEQ multiplex PCR reads into MiXCR, producing one record per CDR3 protein. The sample lists under 85,000 distinct CDR3 sequences; approximately 95% were seen once. The chain couples TRBV13 to TRBJ2-1; the match to TRBD2 covers 9 bases. The receptor comes from a human donor with Susac syndrome. Material: CD8+ T cells from PBMCs. The CDR3, as DNA: TGTGCCAGCAGCTTAGGGCGGGAGGGGGCTAATGAGCAGTTCTTC. It codes for CASSLGREGANEQFF.